A single sample is the source of the 2 T cell receptor beta chains below, sequenced in a study of vaccination and CD4 T cells after COVID-19. Their antigens remain unidentified. Sequencing of cultured CD4+ T cell DNA used the Oncomine TCR Beta short-read assay. MiXCR, run by TCRdb on the PCR reads, gives a single entry per CDR3 protein. The table records approximately 7,000 distinct CDR3 sequences, about 66% of them present only once. Treatment noted: approximately 11-day PBMC culture with coronavirus spike peptide pools or control peptides (ViraFEST assay). The material sequenced was CD4+ T cells from blood, cultured in vitro. Receptors originate from a human donor who had recovered from COVID-19.

The CDR3 coding sequence is TGTGCCTGGAGTGTACAGTTCGCTTTCGAGACCCAGTACTTC. Translating gives CAWSVQFAFETQYF. The chain links TRBV30 to TRBJ2-5; D is ambiguous. CDR1 and CDR2 from the germline V gene are GTSNPN and SVGIG (reference sequence). The CDR3 contains 14 residues. V was pared by 0 bases and J by 5 bases, with 13 bases between.

The chain joins TRBV20-1 to TRBJ2-1, with a tentative D call TRBD2 (6 bases). The CDR3 is 14 amino acids. Germline CDR1 and CDR2: DFQATT and SNEGSKA (reference sequence). The V and J ends lost 0 bases and 7 bases respectively, with 13 bases between them. CDR3 in DNA: TGCAGTGCTAGAGATATTGGGACTGCTAATGAGCAGTTCTTC. Its translation: CSARDIGTANEQFF.